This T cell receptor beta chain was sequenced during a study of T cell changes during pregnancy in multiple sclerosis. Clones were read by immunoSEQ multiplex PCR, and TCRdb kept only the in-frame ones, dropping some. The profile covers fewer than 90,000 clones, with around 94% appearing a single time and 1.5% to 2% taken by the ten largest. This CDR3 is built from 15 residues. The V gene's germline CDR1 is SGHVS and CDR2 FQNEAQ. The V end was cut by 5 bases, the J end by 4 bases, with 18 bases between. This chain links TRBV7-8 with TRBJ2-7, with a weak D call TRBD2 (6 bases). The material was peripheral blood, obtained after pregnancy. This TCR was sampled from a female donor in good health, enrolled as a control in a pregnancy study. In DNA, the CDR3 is TGTGCCAGCAGCCTCCTAGCGTCCCCGGGGTACGAGCAGTACTTC. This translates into CASSLLASPGYEQYF.